A selection of T cell receptor beta chains follows, all from one sample in a study of OX40 agonist ivuxolimab in advanced cancers. Produced via immunoSEQ multiplex PCR; TCRdb's table is partial and in-frame only. The sample consists of some 43,000 clones, around 85% of them appearing once. Material: CD4+ or CD8+ T cells sorted from blood, obtained in a trial of the OX40 agonist ivuxolimab. Receptors originate from an adult with an advanced solid tumor such as melanoma, head and neck, liver or kidney cancer. Both conserved end residues are part of each CDR3. The order of the fields is CDR3 protein, CDR3 DNA, V gene, J gene, D gene, clone size. The D gene is left open where the match is weak. Only part of the rows carry a size: once, few, many, or a class if the clone is expanded.

CDR3aa: CASSQDEAGAPQYF
CDR3nt: TGTGCCAGCAGCCAAGATGAGGCGGGAGCCCCGCAGTATTTT
v_gene: TRBV4-2
j_gene: TRBJ2-3
d_gene: TRBD2
abundance: once

CDR3aa: CASSLNTGQETQYF
CDR3nt: TGTGCCAGCAGCTTAAATACAGGGCAAGAGACCCAGTACTTC
v_gene: TRBV7-6
j_gene: TRBJ2-5
d_gene: NA
abundance: NA

CDR3aa: CASSPPSDTQYF
CDR3nt: TGTGCCAGCAGCCCACCCAGTGATACGCAGTATTTT
v_gene: TRBV11-2
j_gene: TRBJ2-3
d_gene: NA
abundance: once

CDR3aa: CAGGDPPQETQYF
CDR3nt: TGTGCCGGGGGCGATCCCCCCCAAGAGACCCAGTACTTC
v_gene: TRBV7-9
j_gene: TRBJ2-5
d_gene: NA
abundance: NA

CDR3aa: CASQGRKSSGNTIYF
CDR3nt: TGCGCCAGCCAGGGACGAAAGAGCTCTGGAAACACCATATATTTT
v_gene: TRBV4-1
j_gene: TRBJ1-3
d_gene: NA
abundance: NA

CDR3aa: CASSEDRVVYTF
CDR3nt: TGCGCCAGCAGCGAGGACAGGGTAGTCTACACCTTC
v_gene: TRBV5-1
j_gene: TRBJ1-2
d_gene: TRBD1
abundance: few

CDR3aa: CASSTQGGGSRDNEQFF
CDR3nt: TGTGCCAGTAGTACACAGGGGGGCGGGAGTAGGGACAATGAGCAGTTCTTC
v_gene: TRBV19
j_gene: TRBJ2-1
d_gene: NA
abundance: NA

CDR3aa: CASSLGAEYEQYF
CDR3nt: TGTGCCAGCAGCTTGGGGGCAGAATACGAGCAGTACTTC
v_gene: TRBV5-4
j_gene: TRBJ2-7
d_gene: NA
abundance: NA

CDR3aa: CASSLSYEQYF
CDR3nt: TGTGCCAGCAGCTTATCCTACGAGCAGTACTTC
v_gene: TRBV7-2
j_gene: TRBJ2-7
d_gene: NA
abundance: NA

CDR3aa: CASSVGQASNYGYTF
CDR3nt: TGTGCCAGCAGTGTGGGACAGGCATCCAACTATGGCTACACCTTC
v_gene: TRBV6-1
j_gene: TRBJ1-2
d_gene: TRBD1
abundance: NA

CDR3aa: CASSVELGTGDRYTF
CDR3nt: TGTGCCAGCAGCGTAGAACTCGGGACAGGAGACCGCTACACCTTC
v_gene: TRBV9
j_gene: TRBJ1-2
d_gene: TRBD1
abundance: NA

CDR3aa: CASSKRDTNTGELFF
CDR3nt: TGTGCCAGCAGCAAACGGGACACGAACACCGGGGAGCTGTTTTTT
v_gene: TRBV21-1
j_gene: TRBJ2-2
d_gene: NA
abundance: NA

CDR3aa: CASSRTLYEQYF
CDR3nt: TGTGCCAGCAGCCGGACACTCTACGAGCAGTACTTC
v_gene: TRBV6-1
j_gene: TRBJ2-7
d_gene: NA
abundance: NA

CDR3aa: CSGGGDRGRAGELFF
CDR3nt: TGCAGCGGCGGGGGGGACAGGGGGCGAGCCGGGGAGCTGTTTTTT
v_gene: TRBV29-1
j_gene: TRBJ2-2
d_gene: TRBD1
abundance: NA

CDR3aa: CAWSGRVGETQYF
CDR3nt: TGTGCCTGGAGCGGCAGGGTTGGTGAGACCCAGTACTTC
v_gene: TRBV30
j_gene: TRBJ2-5
d_gene: NA
abundance: NA

CDR3aa: CASSRLGGNTEAFF
CDR3nt: TGTGCCAGCAGCCGGTTGGGTGGCAACACTGAAGCTTTCTTT
v_gene: TRBV9
j_gene: TRBJ1-1
d_gene: NA
abundance: once

CDR3aa: CASSQLGQGTSYEQYF
CDR3nt: TGCGCCAGCAGCCAACTGGGACAGGGAACTTCCTACGAGCAGTACTTC
v_gene: TRBV4-1
j_gene: TRBJ2-7
d_gene: TRBD1
abundance: NA

CDR3aa: CASSARSRTNLNTGELFF
CDR3nt: TGTGCCAGCAGCGCGAGATCCCGGACAAACCTAAACACCGGGGAGCTGTTTTTT
v_gene: TRBV7-8
j_gene: TRBJ2-2
d_gene: NA
abundance: NA

CDR3aa: CASSEALRETNTQYF
CDR3nt: TGTGCCAGCAGTGAAGCGCTTCGGGAAACAAATACGCAGTATTTT
v_gene: TRBV6-1
j_gene: TRBJ2-3
d_gene: NA
abundance: NA

CDR3aa: CASSVSLAVYEQYF
CDR3nt: TGTGCCAGCAGCGTCTCACTAGCGGTGTACGAGCAGTACTTC
v_gene: TRBV9
j_gene: TRBJ2-7
d_gene: TRBD2
abundance: NA

CDR3aa: CASRRSGNTEAFF
CDR3nt: TGTGCCAGCAGACGGTCGGGGAACACTGAAGCTTTCTTT
v_gene: TRBV2
j_gene: TRBJ1-1
d_gene: NA
abundance: NA

CDR3aa: CASSLGTSGTNEQFF
CDR3nt: TGCGCCAGCAGCCTAGGGACTAGCGGGACCAATGAGCAGTTCTTC
v_gene: TRBV5-1
j_gene: TRBJ2-1
d_gene: TRBD2
abundance: NA

CDR3aa: CASSFRRDSKSGANVLTF
CDR3nt: TGTGCCAGCAGCTTCCGCCGGGACAGCAAGTCTGGGGCCAACGTCCTGACTTTC
v_gene: TRBV21-1
j_gene: TRBJ2-6
d_gene: NA
abundance: NA

CDR3aa: CASSSIQGYGYTF
CDR3nt: TGTGCCAGCAGTTCTATCCAGGGGTATGGCTACACCTTC
v_gene: TRBV28
j_gene: TRBJ1-2
d_gene: NA
abundance: NA

CDR3aa: CASSSGLAVNTGELFF
CDR3nt: TGCGCCAGCAGCTCGGGACTAGCGGTAAACACCGGGGAGCTGTTTTTT
v_gene: TRBV5-1
j_gene: TRBJ2-2
d_gene: TRBD2
abundance: NA

CDR3aa: CASSATGGALDEQYF
CDR3nt: TGTGCCAGCAGCGCAACCGGGGGGGCCTTGGACGAGCAGTACTTC
v_gene: TRBV9
j_gene: TRBJ2-7
d_gene: TRBD2
abundance: NA

CDR3aa: CASSLFREVYSHSPLHF
CDR3nt: TGTGCCAGCAGCTTGTTCAGGGAAGTATACTCGCATTCACCCCTCCACTTT
v_gene: TRBV5-8
j_gene: TRBJ1-6
d_gene: NA
abundance: NA

CDR3aa: CASSSLSDADTQYF
CDR3nt: TGTGCCAGCAGCTCCCTGTCTGACGCAGATACGCAGTATTTT
v_gene: TRBV7-6
j_gene: TRBJ2-3
d_gene: NA
abundance: NA

CDR3aa: CASSLGGAGRSF
CDR3nt: TGTGCCAGCAGCTTAGGGGGAGCGGGACGGTCCTTT
v_gene: TRBV11-2
j_gene: TRBJ1-4
d_gene: NA
abundance: NA

CDR3aa: CASSDGRDRGTEAFF
CDR3nt: TGTGCCAGCAGCGATGGCCGCGACAGAGGGACTGAAGCTTTCTTT
v_gene: TRBV2
j_gene: TRBJ1-1
d_gene: NA
abundance: NA

CDR3aa: CASSYSAYNQPQHF
CDR3nt: TGTGCCAGCAGTTACTCGGCGTACAATCAGCCCCAGCATTTT
v_gene: TRBV6-5
j_gene: TRBJ1-5
d_gene: NA
abundance: NA

CDR3aa: CAWSGTNGDTEAFF
CDR3nt: TGTGCCTGGAGTGGGACCAATGGGGACACTGAAGCTTTCTTT
v_gene: TRBV30
j_gene: TRBJ1-1
d_gene: NA
abundance: NA

CDR3aa: CASGLDRDPGFF
CDR3nt: TGTGCTAGTGGTTTGGACCGGGACCCGGGGTTCTTC
v_gene: TRBV12-5
j_gene: TRBJ2-1
d_gene: NA
abundance: NA

CDR3aa: CASSLGGNTEAFF
CDR3nt: TGTGCCAGCAGTTTAGGGGGGAACACTGAAGCTTTCTTT
v_gene: TRBV28
j_gene: TRBJ1-1
d_gene: NA
abundance: few

CDR3aa: CASSPRTGRTETQYF
CDR3nt: TGTGCCAGCAGCCCAAGGACAGGGCGTACCGAGACCCAGTACTTC
v_gene: TRBV11-2
j_gene: TRBJ2-5
d_gene: TRBD1
abundance: NA

CDR3aa: CASSILIYTEAFF
CDR3nt: TGTGCCAGTAGTATACTCATATACACTGAAGCTTTCTTT
v_gene: TRBV19
j_gene: TRBJ1-1
d_gene: NA
abundance: NA

CDR3aa: CSVESEGGGYTF
CDR3nt: TGCAGCGTTGAGAGTGAGGGGGGAGGCTACACCTTC
v_gene: TRBV29-1
j_gene: TRBJ1-2
d_gene: NA
abundance: NA

CDR3aa: CASRGGPGELFF
CDR3nt: TGTGCCAGCAGAGGGGGTCCCGGGGAGCTGTTTTTT
v_gene: TRBV2
j_gene: TRBJ2-2
d_gene: NA
abundance: NA

CDR3aa: CASSETGGSYNEQFF
CDR3nt: TGTGCCAGCAGCGAGACAGGGGGCTCCTACAATGAGCAGTTCTTC
v_gene: TRBV9
j_gene: TRBJ2-1
d_gene: TRBD1
abundance: NA

CDR3aa: CAISEPQLETQYF
CDR3nt: TGTGCCATCAGTGAGCCGCAACTAGAGACCCAGTACTTC
v_gene: TRBV10-3
j_gene: TRBJ2-5
d_gene: NA
abundance: NA

CDR3aa: CASSQPGTGVAGELESSYNEQFF
CDR3nt: TGCGCCAGCAGTCAACCCGGGACAGGGGTAGCGGGAGAGTTAGAAAGCTCCTACAATGAGCAGTTCTTC
v_gene: TRBV23-1
j_gene: TRBJ2-1
d_gene: NA
abundance: NA

CDR3aa: CASSAPRGAGYGYTF
CDR3nt: TGTGCCAGCAGTGCCCCCCGAGGGGCGGGCTATGGCTACACCTTC
v_gene: TRBV6-1
j_gene: TRBJ1-2
d_gene: NA
abundance: NA

CDR3aa: CASSPETASYEQYF
CDR3nt: TGTGCCAGCAGCCCTGAGACAGCCTCCTACGAGCAGTACTTC
v_gene: TRBV5-4
j_gene: TRBJ2-7
d_gene: NA
abundance: NA

CDR3aa: CASSQGLNGKPEAFF
CDR3nt: TGTGCCAGCAGCCAAGGGTTAAACGGGAAACCTGAAGCTTTCTTT
v_gene: TRBV14
j_gene: TRBJ1-1
d_gene: NA
abundance: NA

CDR3aa: CASSETSGDSDTQYF
CDR3nt: TGTGCCAGCTCCGAGACTAGCGGAGATTCAGATACGCAGTATTTT
v_gene: TRBV18
j_gene: TRBJ2-3
d_gene: TRBD2
abundance: NA

CDR3aa: CASSLAFEESNQPQHF
CDR3nt: TGCGCCAGCAGCTTGGCTTTCGAGGAAAGCAATCAGCCCCAGCATTTT
v_gene: TRBV5-1
j_gene: TRBJ1-5
d_gene: NA
abundance: NA